This T cell receptor beta chain was retrieved from a study of T cell changes during pregnancy in multiple sclerosis. V dropped 9 bases and J dropped 7; count of bases not matched to a gene: 7. The CDR3 is made up of 13 amino acids. Germline V CDR1 and CDR2: MGHDK, SYGVNS. Here immunoSEQ multiplex PCR was the method, and the copy in TCRdb shows in-frame clones only, minus some. The sample holds 25,000 to 35,000 clones; under 95% are singletons and the top ten take 6.2%. Sequenced material: CD8+ T cells from peripheral blood mononuclear cells, taken before pregnancy. The source of this sequence is a female donor with multiple sclerosis, enrolled in a pregnancy study. J is TRBJ2-1 and V is TRBV25-1, with 9 bases fitting TRBD2. The CDR3 loop reads CASSGRIWNEQFF. The CDR3 DNA reads as TGTGCCAGTAGCGGGAGAATCTGGAATGAGCAGTTCTTC.